This T cell receptor beta chain is drawn from a study of blood T cell repertoires in COVID-19. This clone was recorded a few times. Methods used by the authors: Reference gene primer amplification gave estimated nucleated cell counts. Clones were sequenced by immunoSEQ multiplex PCR, and TCRdb holds only the in-frame ones, with some missing. D and trimming were read from the DNA, whereas the V and J calls and clone size are those reported in that table. This sample has 190,000 or so clones, with around four fifths found just once. Sequenced material: peripheral blood. The source is a man between 45 and 60 years old with active or convalescent COVID-19.

The CDR3 reads CASSYLGEQYF. The DNA of the CDR3 is TGTGCCAGCAGTTACCTAGGCGAGCAGTACTTC. V and J are TRBV6-5 and TRBJ2-7; D is uncertain. V shed 2 bases and J shed 6 bases, with 5 bases lying between them. CDR1 and CDR2 from the germline V gene are MNHEY and SVGAGI. This CDR3 has 11 residues.